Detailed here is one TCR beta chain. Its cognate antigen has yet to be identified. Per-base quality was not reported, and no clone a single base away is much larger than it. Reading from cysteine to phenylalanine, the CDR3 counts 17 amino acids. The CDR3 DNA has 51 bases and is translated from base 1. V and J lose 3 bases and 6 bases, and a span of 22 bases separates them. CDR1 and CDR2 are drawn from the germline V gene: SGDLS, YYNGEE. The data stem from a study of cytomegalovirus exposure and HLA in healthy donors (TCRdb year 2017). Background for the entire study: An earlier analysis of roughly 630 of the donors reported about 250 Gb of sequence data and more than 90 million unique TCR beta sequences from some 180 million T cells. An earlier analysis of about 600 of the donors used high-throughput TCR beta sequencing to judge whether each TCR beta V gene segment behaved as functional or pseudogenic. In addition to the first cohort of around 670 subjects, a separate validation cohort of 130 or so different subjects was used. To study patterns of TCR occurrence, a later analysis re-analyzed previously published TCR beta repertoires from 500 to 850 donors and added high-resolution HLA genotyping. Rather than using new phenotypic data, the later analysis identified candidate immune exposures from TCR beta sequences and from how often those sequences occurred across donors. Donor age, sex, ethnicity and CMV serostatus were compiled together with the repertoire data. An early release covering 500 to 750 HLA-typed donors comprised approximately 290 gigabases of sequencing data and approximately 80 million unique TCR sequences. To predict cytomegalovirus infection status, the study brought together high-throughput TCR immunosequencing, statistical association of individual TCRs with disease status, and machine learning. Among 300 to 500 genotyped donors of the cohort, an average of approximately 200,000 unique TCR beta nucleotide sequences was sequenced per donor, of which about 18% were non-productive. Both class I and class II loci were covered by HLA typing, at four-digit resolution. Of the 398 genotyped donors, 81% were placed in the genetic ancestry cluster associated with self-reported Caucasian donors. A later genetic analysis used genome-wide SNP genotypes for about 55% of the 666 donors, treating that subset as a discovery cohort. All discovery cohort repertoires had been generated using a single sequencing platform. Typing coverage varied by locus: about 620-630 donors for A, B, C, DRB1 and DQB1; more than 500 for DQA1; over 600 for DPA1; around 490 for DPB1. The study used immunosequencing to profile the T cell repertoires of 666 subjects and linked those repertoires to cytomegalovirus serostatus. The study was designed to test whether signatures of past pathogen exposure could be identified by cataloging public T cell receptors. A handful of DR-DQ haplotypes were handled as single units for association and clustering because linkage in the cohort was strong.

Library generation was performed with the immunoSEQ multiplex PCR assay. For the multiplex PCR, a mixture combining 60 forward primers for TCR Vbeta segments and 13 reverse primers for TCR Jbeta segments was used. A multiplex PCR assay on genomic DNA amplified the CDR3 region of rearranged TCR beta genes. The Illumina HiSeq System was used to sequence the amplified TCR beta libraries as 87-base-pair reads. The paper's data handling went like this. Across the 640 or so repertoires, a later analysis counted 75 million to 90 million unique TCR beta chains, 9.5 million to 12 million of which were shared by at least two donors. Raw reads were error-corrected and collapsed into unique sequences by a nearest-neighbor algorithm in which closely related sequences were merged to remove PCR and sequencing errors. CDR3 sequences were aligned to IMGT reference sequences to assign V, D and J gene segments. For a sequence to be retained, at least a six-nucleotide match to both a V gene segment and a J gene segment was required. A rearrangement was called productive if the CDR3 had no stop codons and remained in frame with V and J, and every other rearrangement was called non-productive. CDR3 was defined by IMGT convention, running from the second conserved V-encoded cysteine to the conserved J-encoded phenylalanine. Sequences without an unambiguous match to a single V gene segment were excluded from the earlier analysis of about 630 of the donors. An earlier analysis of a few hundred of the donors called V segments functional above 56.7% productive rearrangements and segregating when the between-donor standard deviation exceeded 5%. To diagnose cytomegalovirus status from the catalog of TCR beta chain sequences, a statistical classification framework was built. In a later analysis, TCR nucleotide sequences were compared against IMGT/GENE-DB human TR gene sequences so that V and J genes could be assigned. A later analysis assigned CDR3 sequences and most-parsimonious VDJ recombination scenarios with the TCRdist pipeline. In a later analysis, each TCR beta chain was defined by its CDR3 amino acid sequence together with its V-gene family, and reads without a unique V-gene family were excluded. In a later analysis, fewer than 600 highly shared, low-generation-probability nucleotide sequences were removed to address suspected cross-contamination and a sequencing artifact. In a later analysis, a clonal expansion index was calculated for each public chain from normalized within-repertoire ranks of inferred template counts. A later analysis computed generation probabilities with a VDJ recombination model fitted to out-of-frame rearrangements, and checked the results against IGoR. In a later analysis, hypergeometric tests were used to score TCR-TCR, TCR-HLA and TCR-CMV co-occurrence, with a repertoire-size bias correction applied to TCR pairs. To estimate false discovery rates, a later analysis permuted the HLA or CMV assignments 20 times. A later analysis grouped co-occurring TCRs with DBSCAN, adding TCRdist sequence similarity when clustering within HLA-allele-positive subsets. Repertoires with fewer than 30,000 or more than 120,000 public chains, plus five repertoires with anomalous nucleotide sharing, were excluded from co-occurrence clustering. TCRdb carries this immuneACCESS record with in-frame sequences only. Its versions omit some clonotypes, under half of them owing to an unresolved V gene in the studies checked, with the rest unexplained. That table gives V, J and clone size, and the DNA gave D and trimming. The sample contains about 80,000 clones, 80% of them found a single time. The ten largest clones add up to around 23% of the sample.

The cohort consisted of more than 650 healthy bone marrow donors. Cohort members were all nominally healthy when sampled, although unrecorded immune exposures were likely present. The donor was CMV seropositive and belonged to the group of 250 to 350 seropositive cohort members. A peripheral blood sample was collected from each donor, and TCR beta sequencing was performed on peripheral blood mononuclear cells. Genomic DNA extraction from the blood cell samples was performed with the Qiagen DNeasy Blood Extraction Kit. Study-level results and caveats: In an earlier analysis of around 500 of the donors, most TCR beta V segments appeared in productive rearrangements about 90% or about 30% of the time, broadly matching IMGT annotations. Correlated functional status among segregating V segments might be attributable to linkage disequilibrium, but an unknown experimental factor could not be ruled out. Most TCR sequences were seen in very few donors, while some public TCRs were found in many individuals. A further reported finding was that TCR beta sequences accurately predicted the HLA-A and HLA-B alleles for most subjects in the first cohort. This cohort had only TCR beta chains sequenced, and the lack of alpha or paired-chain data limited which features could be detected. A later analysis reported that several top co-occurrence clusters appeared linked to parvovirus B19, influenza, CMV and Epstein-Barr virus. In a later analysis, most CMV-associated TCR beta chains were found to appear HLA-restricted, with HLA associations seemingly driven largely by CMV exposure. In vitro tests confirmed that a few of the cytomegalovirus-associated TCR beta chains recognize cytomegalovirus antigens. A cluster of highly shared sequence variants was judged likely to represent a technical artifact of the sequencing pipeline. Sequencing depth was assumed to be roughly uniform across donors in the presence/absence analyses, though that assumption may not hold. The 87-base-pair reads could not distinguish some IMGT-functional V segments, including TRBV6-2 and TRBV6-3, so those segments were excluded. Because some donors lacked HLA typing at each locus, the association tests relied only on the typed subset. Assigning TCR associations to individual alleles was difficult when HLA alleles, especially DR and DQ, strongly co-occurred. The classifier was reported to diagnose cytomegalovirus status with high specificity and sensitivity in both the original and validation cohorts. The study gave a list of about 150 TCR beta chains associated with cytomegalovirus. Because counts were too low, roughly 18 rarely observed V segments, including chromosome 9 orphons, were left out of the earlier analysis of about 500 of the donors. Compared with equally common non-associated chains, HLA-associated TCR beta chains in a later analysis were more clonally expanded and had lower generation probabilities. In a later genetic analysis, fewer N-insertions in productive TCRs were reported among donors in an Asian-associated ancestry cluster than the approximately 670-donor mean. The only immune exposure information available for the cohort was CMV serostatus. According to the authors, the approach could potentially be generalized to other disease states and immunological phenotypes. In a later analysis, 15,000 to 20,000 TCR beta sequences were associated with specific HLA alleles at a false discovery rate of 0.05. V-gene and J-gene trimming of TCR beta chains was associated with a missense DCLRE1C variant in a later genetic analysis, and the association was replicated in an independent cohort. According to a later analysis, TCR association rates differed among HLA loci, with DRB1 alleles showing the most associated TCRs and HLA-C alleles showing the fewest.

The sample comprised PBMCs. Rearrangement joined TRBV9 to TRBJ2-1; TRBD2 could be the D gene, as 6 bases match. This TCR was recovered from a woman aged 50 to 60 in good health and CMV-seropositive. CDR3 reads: CASSANPGTPKVNEQFF. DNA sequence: TGTGCCAGCAGCGCTAATCCCGGGACTCCGAAGGTCAATGAGCAGTTCTTC.